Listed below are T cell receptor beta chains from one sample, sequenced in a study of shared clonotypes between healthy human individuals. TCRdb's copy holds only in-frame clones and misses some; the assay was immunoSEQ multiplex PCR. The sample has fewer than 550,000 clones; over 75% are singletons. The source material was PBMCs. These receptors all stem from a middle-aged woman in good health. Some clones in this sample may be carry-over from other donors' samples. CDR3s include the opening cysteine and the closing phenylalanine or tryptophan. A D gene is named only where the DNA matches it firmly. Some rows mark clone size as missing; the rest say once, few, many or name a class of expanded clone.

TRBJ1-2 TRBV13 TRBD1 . CASSLAYDRRDSYGYTF TGTGCCAGCAGCTTAGCCTATGACCGTCGGGACAGCTATGGCTACACCTTC
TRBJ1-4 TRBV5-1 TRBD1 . CASSPGQNEKLFF TGCGCCAGCAGCCCGGGACAGAATGAAAAACTGTTTTTT
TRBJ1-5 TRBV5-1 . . CASSPTGPYSNQPQHF TGCGCCAGCAGCCCTACTGGGCCATATAGCAATCAGCCCCAGCATTTT
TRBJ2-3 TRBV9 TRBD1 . CASSPTQGGQGVTDTQYF TGTGCCAGCAGCCCGACACAGGGGGGACAGGGGGTAACAGATACGCAGTATTTT
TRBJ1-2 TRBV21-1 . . CASSKGERDRETYGYTF TGTGCCAGCAGCAAAGGCGAGAGGGACAGGGAAACCTATGGCTACACCTTC
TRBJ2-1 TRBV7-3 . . CASSLAAGVFNEQFF TGTGCCAGCAGCTTAGCGGCAGGAGTCTTCAATGAGCAGTTCTTC
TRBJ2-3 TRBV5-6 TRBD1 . CASTLPQGATQYF TGTGCCAGCACCCTACCACAGGGGGCTACGCAGTATTTT
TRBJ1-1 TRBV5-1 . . CASSLVGGETEAFF TGCGCCAGCAGCTTGGTTGGGGGCGAAACTGAAGCTTTCTTT
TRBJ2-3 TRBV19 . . CASSIRPPAGQYF TGTGCCAGTAGTATTAGGCCCCCGGCCGGGCAGTATTTT
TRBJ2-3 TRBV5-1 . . CASSLNQGTTDTQYF TGCGCCAGCAGCCTCAATCAAGGGACCACAGATACGCAGTATTTT
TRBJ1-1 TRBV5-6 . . CASSLGHQNTEAFF TGTGCCAGCAGCTTGGGGCACCAGAACACTGAAGCTTTCTTT
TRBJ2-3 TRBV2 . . CASSEARGGTGSYF TGTGCCAGCAGTGAAGCGCGCGGGGGGACAGGGTCATATTTT
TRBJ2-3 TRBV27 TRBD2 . CASSAGTSGRDTQYF TGTGCCAGCAGTGCCGGGACTAGCGGGAGAGATACGCAGTATTTT
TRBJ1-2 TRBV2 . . CASRPTENYGYTF TGTGCCAGCAGACCAACGGAGAACTATGGCTACACCTTC
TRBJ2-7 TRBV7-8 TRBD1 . CASSKVAGTGSLNYEQYF TGTGCCAGCAGCAAGGTCGCCGGGACAGGGTCTCTCAACTACGAGCAGTACTTC
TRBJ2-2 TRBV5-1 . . CASSFRETFGELFF TGCGCCAGCAGCTTCAGGGAAACCTTCGGGGAGCTGTTTTTT
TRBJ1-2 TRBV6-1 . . CASTAEALIGGYTF TGTGCCAGCACCGCGGAGGCGCTGATTGGCGGCTACACCTTC
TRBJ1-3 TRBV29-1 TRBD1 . CSVEGPGTGGGNTIYF TGCAGCGTTGAAGGCCCGGGAACAGGGGGTGGAAACACCATATATTTT
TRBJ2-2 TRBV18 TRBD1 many CASSPYGTENTGELFF TGTGCCAGCTCACCATACGGGACAGAGAACACCGGGGAGCTGTTTTTT
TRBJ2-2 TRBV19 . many CASKSPRGDTGELFF TGTGCCAGCAAATCACCGAGGGGTGACACCGGGGAGCTGTTTTTT
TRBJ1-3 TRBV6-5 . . CASSRQQGNTIYF TGTGCCAGCAGCCGACAGCAGGGAAACACCATATATTTT
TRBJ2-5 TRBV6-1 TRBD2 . CASSSPGRETQYF TGTGCCAGCAGTTCCCCCGGGAGGGAGACCCAGTACTTC
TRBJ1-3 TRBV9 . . CASSVGAANSGNTIYF TGTGCCAGCAGCGTAGGAGCGGCTAACTCTGGAAACACCATATATTTT
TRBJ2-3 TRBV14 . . CASSQGREDTQYF TGTGCCAGCAGCCAAGGCAGGGAAGATACGCAGTATTTT
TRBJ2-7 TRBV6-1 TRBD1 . CASSDRGSYEQYF TGTGCCAGCAGTGACAGGGGGTCTTACGAGCAGTACTTC
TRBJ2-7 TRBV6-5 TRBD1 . CASSYSRDRIHEQYF TGTGCCAGCAGTTACTCAAGGGACAGGATCCACGAGCAGTACTTC
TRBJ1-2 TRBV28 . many CASSQGRWGYTF TGTGCCAGCAGTCAGGGGCGGTGGGGCTACACCTTC
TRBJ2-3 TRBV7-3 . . CASSPLGGIGDTQYF TGTGCCAGCAGCCCGCTGGGTGGGATCGGAGATACGCAGTATTTT
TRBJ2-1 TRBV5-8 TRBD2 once CASVKRGRSEQFF TGTGCCAGCGTAAAGCGGGGACGCAGCGAGCAGTTCTTC
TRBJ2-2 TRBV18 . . CASSPGVDTGELFF TGTGCCAGCTCACCAGGGGTGGACACCGGGGAGCTGTTTTTT
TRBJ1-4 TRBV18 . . CASSPVEDLPNEKLFF TGTGCCAGCTCACCAGTGGAGGATCTGCCTAATGAAAAACTGTTTTTT
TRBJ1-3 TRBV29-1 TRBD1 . CSVEDRGENTIYF TGCAGCGTTGAGGACAGGGGGGAAAACACCATATATTTT
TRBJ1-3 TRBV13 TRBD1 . CASSLRTGSSGNTIYF TGTGCCAGCAGCTTAAGGACAGGATCCTCTGGAAACACCATATATTTT
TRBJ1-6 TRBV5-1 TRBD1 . CASSTGTENSPLHF TGCGCCAGCAGCACCGGGACAGAGAATTCACCCCTCCACTTT
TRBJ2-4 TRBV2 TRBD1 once CASSEALRTGGNIQYF TGTGCCAGCAGTGAAGCGCTTAGGACAGGGGGGAACATTCAGTACTTC